The entry below describes one T cell receptor beta chain. Study processing details: Nucleated cell number was recorded as an estimate derived from reference gene primer amplification. The assay was immunoSEQ multiplex PCR, and TCRdb's table has in-frame clones only and misses some. V and J calls and clone size come straight from that table; D and trimming were deduced from the DNA. The sample shows about 230,000 clones, 70% to 90% of them seen only once. V was clipped by 3 bases and J by 5 bases, with 11 bases between them. The CDR3 has 14 amino acids. CDR1 and CDR2 (germline): LNHNV, YYDKDF (reference sequence). This record belongs to a study of blood T cell repertoires in COVID-19.

The sample was peripheral blood. The gene calls are TRBV15 and TRBJ2-4, with D possibly being TRBD2 (5 bases). This TCR came from a man between 45 and 60 years old with COVID-19, enrolled during active disease. The CDR3 reads CATSSLGGENIQYF. DNA for the CDR3: TGTGCCACCAGCAGCCTAGGAGGAGAAAACATTCAGTACTTC.